This T cell receptor (beta chain) was sequenced for a study of control samples from healthy donors and cancer patients. V lost 6 bases, J lost 8 bases, and 8 bases lay in between. The CDR3 spans 10 residues. Germline V gene sequence: CDR1 DFQATT, CDR2 SNEGSKA (reference sequence). Profiled with immunoSEQ multiplex PCR; TCRdb holds only in-frame clones, not every one. Found here are about 140,000 clones, roughly 94% of them singletons; the top ten hold around 13%. The rearrangement links TRBV20-1 to TRBJ1-5; D gene unclear. The source of this sequence is a man between 35 and 55 years old in good health. Sequenced sample: blood. CDR3 amino acids: CSAPVEPQHF. DNA for the CDR3: TGCAGTGCCCCCGTGGAGCCCCAGCATTTT.